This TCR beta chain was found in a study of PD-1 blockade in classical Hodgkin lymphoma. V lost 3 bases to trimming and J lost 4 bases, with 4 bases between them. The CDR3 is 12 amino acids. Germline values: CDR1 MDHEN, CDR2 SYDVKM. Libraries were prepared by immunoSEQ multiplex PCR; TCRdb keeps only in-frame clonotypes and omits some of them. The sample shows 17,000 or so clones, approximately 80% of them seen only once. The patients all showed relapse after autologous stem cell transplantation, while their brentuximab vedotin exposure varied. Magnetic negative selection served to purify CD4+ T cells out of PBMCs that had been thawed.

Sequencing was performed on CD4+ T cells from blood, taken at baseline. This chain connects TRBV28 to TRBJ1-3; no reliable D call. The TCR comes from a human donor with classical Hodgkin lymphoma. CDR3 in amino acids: CASSFVGNTIYF. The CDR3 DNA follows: TGTGCCAGCAGTTTTGTAGGAAACACCATATATTTT.